This TCR beta chain derives from a study of shared clonotypes between healthy human individuals. The study, taken as a whole, reports: Unshared clonotypes carried lower generation probabilities than those common to all four donors. Roughly 4.6% of naive CD4 clonotypes were common to a handful of donors.

With respect to this clone: No antigen is known for it.

Over several immunoSEQ plates, each subset's genomic DNA was distributed in even portions. DNA at 150 to 200 ng, some 31,000 T cell genomes, went into sorted-subset replicate PCRs. Libraries were prepared by immunoSEQ multiplex PCR; TCRdb keeps only in-frame clonotypes and omits some of them. The sample holds millions of clones; over 85% are singletons and the top ten take over 0.12%. From germline, CDR1 is MNHEY and CDR2 SMNVEV (reference sequence). The trim removed 10 bases at V and 5 bases at J, leaving 5 bases unmatched. This CDR3 has 13 amino acids. Sequencing was carried out using naive CD4+ T cells sorted from blood. Subset denoted: CD45RA+ positively selected. The chain combines TRBV27 with TRBJ2-5; 12 nucleotides match TRBD2. This receptor was obtained from a man aged 18 to 29 in good health. CDR3: CATLAGGGETQYF. The DNA for the CDR3 is TGTGCCACCCTAGCGGGGGGGGGTGAGACCCAGTACTTC.